These 17 T cell receptor beta chains originate from one sample sequenced in a study of CD8 T cells in ankylosing spondylitis. TCRdb reprocessed the 5' RACE reads with MiXCR, giving one entry per CDR3 protein. The table records approximately 340,000 distinct CDR3 sequences, around 15% of them present only once. The specimen was blood, either unsorted or a sorted T cell fraction (not recorded which). These receptors were obtained from a male donor with ankylosing spondylitis or in good health (not recorded which).

This clonotype has only a few counts. V usage is TRBV12-3 or TRBV12-4 and J usage is TRBJ2-1; 13 positions match TRBD2. V lost 3 bases to trimming and J lost 5 bases; unmatched junction nucleotides: 7. The CDR3 covers 17 residues. CDR3 residues: CASSFTGTSGINNEQFF. Here the CDR3 DNA reads TGTGCCAGCAGTTTTACCGGGACTAGCGGGATAAACAATGAGCAGTTCTTC.

This clonotype has just a few counts. The rearrangement joins TRBV25-1 to TRBJ1-2; the match to TRBD1 covers 9 bases. This CDR3 has 14 amino acids. The V and J ends lost 8 bases and 4 bases, in that order; junction bases with no gene match: 8. Germline CDR1 MGHDK, CDR2 SYGVNS. The CDR3 nucleotides read TGTGCCAGCGGGACGGGACAGGGCCGCTATGGCTACACCTTC. Amino acid sequence: CASGTGQGRYGYTF.

This clonotype was counted only a few times. This chain connects TRBV12-3 or TRBV12-4 to TRBJ1-2; the D gene is possibly TRBD1 (6 bases). This CDR3 is built from 16 residues. V lost 5 bases and J 0 bases, leaving 16 bases between the germline ends. The CDR3 sequence is CASSLQGTGANYGYTF. The CDR3 DNA reads as TGTGCCAGCAGTCTACAGGGCACAGGAGCTAACTATGGCTACACCTTC.

The rearrangement links TRBV6-2 or TRBV6-3 to TRBJ2-7, with D possibly matching TRBD2 (6 bases). The CDR3 has 15 residues. Trimming pared 7 bases from V and 2 bases from J, leaving 18 bases between. The germline gives CDR1 MNHEY, CDR2 SVGEGT. The CDR3 DNA follows: TGTGCCAGCAACCGGGGGACCGATGCCCCCTACGAGCAGTACTTC. It is translated as CASNRGTDAPYEQYF.

In this sample, this clonotype turned up a few times. The CDR3 nucleotides are TGCGCCAGCAGCTTGGCCCCGGGGGCGAGGACTGAAGCTTTCTTT. This sequence encodes CASSLAPGARTEAFF. The V and J genes are TRBV5-1 and TRBJ1-1, with D maybe TRBD1 (6 bases). This CDR3 contains 15 residues. The V gene's germline CDR1 is SGHRS and CDR2 YFSETQ. V was shortened by 0 bases and J by 5 bases, with 14 bases between the two germline ends.

This clonotype was detected only a few times. V is TRBV20-1 and J is TRBJ2-7; D not certain. Trimming pared 6 bases from V and 6 bases from J, leaving 15 bases between. CDR3 length: 12 amino acids. CDR1 is DFQATT, CDR2 SNEGSKA, per germline (reference sequence). For the CDR3, the DNA is TGCAGTGCGACCGGGCCGCTTCCCGAGCAGTACTTC. It yields the protein CSATGPLPEQYF.

The sample holds many counts of this clonotype. The chain employs TRBV29-1 and TRBJ2-7; D perhaps matches TRBD1 (6 bases). The CDR3 has 12 residues. Germline CDR1 and CDR2: SQVTM and ANQGSEA. The germline V and J ends were trimmed by 6 bases and 7 bases, with 16 bases remaining between them. The CDR3: CSVEDSPREQYF. DNA for the CDR3: TGCAGCGTGGAGGACAGCCCTCGGGAGCAGTACTTC.

This clonotype was seen just once. The chain recombines TRBV7-2 with TRBJ2-2, with D perhaps TRBD2 (5 bases). Trimming took 1 base from V and 2 from J, leaving 11 bases between them. Germline V gene sequence: CDR1 SGHTA, CDR2 FQGNSA. CDR3 length: 16 amino acids. CDR3 loop: CASSLEAGINTGELFF. CDR3 DNA: TGTGCCAGCAGCTTAGAGGCCGGGATAAACACCGGGGAGCTGTTTTTT.

This clonotype showed up just a few times. The chain recombines TRBV19 with TRBJ2-1; 9 bases map to TRBD2. CDR3 size: 15 residues. The germline CDR1 and CDR2 sequences are LNHDA and SQIVND (reference sequence). With V trimmed by 5 bases and J by 7 bases, 9 bases remained unmatched. CDR3 residues: CASSAGLARGNEQFF. In nucleotides, the CDR3 is TGTGCCAGTAGTGCTGGACTAGCGCGAGGAAATGAGCAGTTCTTC.

This sequence joins TRBV10-3 and TRBJ2-3, with D tentatively TRBD1 (5 bases). V gave up 7 bases and J gave up 0 bases, with 8 bases separating them. The length of the CDR3 is 13 residues. CDR1 and CDR2 from the germline V gene are ENHRY and SYGVKD. The CDR3 nucleotides are TGTGCCATCAAGCAGGGTAGCACAGATACGCAGTATTTT. Its translation is CAIKQGSTDTQYF.

The CDR3 sequence is CASSQGTGGSYTGELFF. CDR3 DNA sequence: TGCGCCAGCAGCCAAGGGACGGGGGGGTCCTACACCGGGGAGCTGTTTTTT. The chain recombines TRBV4-1 with TRBJ2-2, with 8 bases identical to TRBD2. The CDR3 runs to 17 residues. With 1 base clipped from V and 3 bases from J, the junction kept 7 bases outside the gene matches. Germline CDR1 reads MGHRA; CDR2 reads YSYEKL.

The DNA for the CDR3 is TGTGCTAGTGGTGCCCGCGGGATACAGGGTACTGAAGCTTTCTTT. This encodes CASGARGIQGTEAFF. The chain combines TRBV12-5 with TRBJ1-1, with D perhaps matching TRBD1 (6 bases). V lost 5 bases, J lost 5 bases, and 18 bases lay in between. The CDR3 has 15 amino acids. CDR1 LGHNT and CDR2 FRNRAP come from the germline V gene.

This clonotype occurred a few times. The rearrangement joins TRBV7-9 to TRBJ1-2, with a tentative D call TRBD1 (5 bases). Trimming removed 1 base from V and 9 bases from J, with 9 bases in between. Germline V CDR1 and CDR2: SEHNR, FQNEAQ (reference sequence). This CDR3 has 12 amino acids. The chain's CDR3 is CASSLEAGSYTF. The CDR3 nucleotides read TGTGCCAGCAGCTTAGAGGCAGGGAGCTACACCTTC.

The sample holds a few counts of this clonotype. The chain employs TRBV5-1 and TRBJ2-1, with 7 bases aligning to TRBD2. CDR3 length equals 15 residues. The junction had 5 bases not matched to a gene; V was cut back by 1 base and J by 4 bases. CDR1 and CDR2 from the germline V gene are SGHRS and YFSETQ. The DNA for the CDR3 is TGCGCCAGCAGCTTGAGCGGGATAGAGTACAATGAGCAGTTCTTC. As protein: CASSLSGIEYNEQFF.

The V and J genes are TRBV12-3 or TRBV12-4 and TRBJ1-6, with 8 nucleotides matching TRBD1. V shed 2 bases, J shed 9 bases, and the junction held 3 bases outside the gene matches. The CDR3 is 14 amino acids. CDR3: CASSLRQGISPLHF. CDR3 coding DNA: TGTGCCAGCAGTTTAAGACAGGGGATTTCACCCCTCCACTTT.

This clonotype came up a few times. This chain connects TRBV20-1 to TRBJ2-3, with 7 bases fitting TRBD2. V shed 2 bases, J shed 3 bases, and the junction held 5 bases outside the gene matches. Germline V lookup: CDR1 DFQATT, CDR2 SNEGSKA (reference sequence). The CDR3 sequence is 14 residues long. The CDR3 DNA is TGCAGTGCTAGATTTGGTAGCGGGACAGATACGCAGTATTTT. This codes for CSARFGSGTDTQYF.

This clonotype came up a few times. This rearrangement joins TRBV20-1 to TRBJ2-1; 7 nucleotides align to TRBD2. The CDR3 is 14 residues long. Trimming removed 4 bases from V and 0 bases from J; junction bases left unmatched: 3. In germline, CDR1 is DFQATT, CDR2 SNEGSKA (reference sequence). The chain's CDR3 is CSATRESSYNEQFF. In DNA form, the CDR3 reads TGCAGTGCTACGCGGGAGAGCTCCTACAATGAGCAGTTCTTC.